Sequencing of this T cell receptor (beta chain) was carried out in a study of blood T cells in healthy people across ages. Study summary: With template switching, about one barcoded beta molecule was captured per two T cells.

Primers used in a second PCR of roughly 7 to 12 cycles were a sample-barcoded 5' primer and a J-beta primer mix. TCRdb called the 5' RACE reads again in MiXCR, with one record for every CDR3 protein. Found here are 800,000 to 950,000 distinct CDR3 sequences, roughly 28% of them singletons; the top ten hold more than 8.5%. These data also featured in a second study, about T cells of mothers and their children. This second report adds: It was observed that no persistent microchimeric T cell clones could be detected.

This sequence originates from a woman aged 35 to 49 in good health. The source material was blood.

DNA for the CDR3: TGTGCCAGCGAACCCCTTGATAGGACAGGGGCCTACGAGCAGTACTTC. It specifies CASEPLDRTGAYEQYF. This chain uses TRBV6-1 with TRBJ2-7; 9 bases align to TRBD1. CDR1 is MNHNS and CDR2 is SASEGT in the germline V gene. The CDR3 totals 16 residues. J lost 2 bases, V lost 8 bases, and 13 bases had no gene match.